The sequence of this T cell receptor (beta chain) was determined in a study of regulatory T cells in long-lasting Graves disease. Regarding time point: persistent/refractory GD, antithyroid drugs over 5 years with positive TRAb. PBMC-derived RNA was used for the TCR library. HTBI primers from iRepertoire and Arm-PCR of CDR3 regions yielded the TCR beta libraries. TCRdb independently ran MiXCR on the multiplex PCR reads; one entry per CDR3 protein. The sample has about 310,000 distinct CDR3 sequences; 20% to 25% are singletons. The CDR3 loop spans 13 amino acids. Trimming removed 2 bases from V and 15 bases from J, with 17 bases in between. Germline values: CDR1 MNHEY, CDR2 SVGEGT. Concerning this clonotype itself: Its antigen is not identified.

The study, taken as a whole, reports: Fewer public clonotypes were shared by new patients (966) than by persistent patients (around 2,900).

The chain combines TRBV6-2 or TRBV6-3 with TRBJ2-1, with TRBD2 as a possible D gene (6 bases). The sample was peripheral blood mononuclear cells (PBMCs), taken when the disease was refractory, from a patient treated with antithyroid drugs. The clonotype comes from a female donor with Graves disease. CDR3 in amino acids: CASSYGRRGLPFF. The CDR3 DNA reads as TGTGCCAGCAGTTACGGTCGTAGGGGACTCCCGTTCTTC.